This TCR beta chain was sequenced during a study of T cell repertoires and HLA-DP antigens. Study summary: Alloreactive CD4+ T cells targeted HLA-DP on transduced HeLa. Pre-culture CD4+ samples used around 1.3 ug DNA versus around 220 ng for CD137+CD4+ sorts.

Comments on this clone: The antigen is unknown.

Losses at the gene ends were 3 bases for V and 2 bases for J; bases not matched to a gene: 6. The CDR3 is made up of 15 amino acids. CDR1 and CDR2 (germline): MNHEY, SMNVEV (reference sequence). Here immunoSEQ multiplex PCR was the method, and the copy in TCRdb shows in-frame clones only, minus some. The table includes about 73,000 clones, 80% detected once. Sequenced material: CD4+ T cells from PBMCs. This chain links TRBV27 with TRBJ2-7, with 8 bases identical to TRBD2. The TCR originated in a man aged 55 to 70 in good health and CMV-seronegative. The CDR3 loop reads CASSLSTSGTYEQYV. As DNA, the CDR3 is TGTGCCAGCAGTTTGAGCACTAGCGGAACCTACGAGCAGTACGTC.